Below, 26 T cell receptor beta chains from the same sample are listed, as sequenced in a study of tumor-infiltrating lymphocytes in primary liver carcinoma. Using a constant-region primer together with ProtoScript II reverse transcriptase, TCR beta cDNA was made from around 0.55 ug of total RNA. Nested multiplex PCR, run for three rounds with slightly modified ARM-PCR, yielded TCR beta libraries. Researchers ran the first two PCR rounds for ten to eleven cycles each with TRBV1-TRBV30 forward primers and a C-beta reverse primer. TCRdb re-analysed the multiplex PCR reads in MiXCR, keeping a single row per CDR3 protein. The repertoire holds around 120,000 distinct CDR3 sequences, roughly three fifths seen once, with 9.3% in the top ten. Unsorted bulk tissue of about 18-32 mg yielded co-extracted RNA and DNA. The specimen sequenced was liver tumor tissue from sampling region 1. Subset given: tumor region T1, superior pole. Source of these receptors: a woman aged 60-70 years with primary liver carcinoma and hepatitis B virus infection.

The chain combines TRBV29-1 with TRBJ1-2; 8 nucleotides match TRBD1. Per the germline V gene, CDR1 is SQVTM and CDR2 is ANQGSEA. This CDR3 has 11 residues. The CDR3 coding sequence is TGCAGTGATGAAAGGGACAGGGGCTACACCTTC. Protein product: CSDERDRGYTF.

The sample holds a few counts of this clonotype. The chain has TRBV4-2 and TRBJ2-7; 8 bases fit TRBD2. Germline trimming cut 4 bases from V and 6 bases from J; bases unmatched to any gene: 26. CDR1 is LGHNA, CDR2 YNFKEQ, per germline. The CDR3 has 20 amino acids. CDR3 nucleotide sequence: TGTGCCAGCAGCCCTTCGGTCGGCGGGAGGAAACCGGCTTCCCTCCGCGAGCAGTACTTC. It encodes CASSPSVGGRKPASLREQYF.

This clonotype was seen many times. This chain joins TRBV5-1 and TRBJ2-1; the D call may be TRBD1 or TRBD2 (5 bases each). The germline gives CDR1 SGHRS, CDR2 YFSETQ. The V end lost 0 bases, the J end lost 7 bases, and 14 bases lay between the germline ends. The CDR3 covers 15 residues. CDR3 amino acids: CASSLAEGTLNEQFF. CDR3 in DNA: TGCGCCAGCAGCTTGGCCGAAGGGACGCTAAATGAGCAGTTCTTC. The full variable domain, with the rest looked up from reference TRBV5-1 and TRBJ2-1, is KAGVTQTPRYLIKTRGQQVTLSCSPISGHRSVSWYQQTPGQGLQFLFEYFSETQRNKGNFPGRFSGRQFSNSRSEMNVSTLELGDSALYLCASSLAEGTLNEQFFGPGTRLTVL.

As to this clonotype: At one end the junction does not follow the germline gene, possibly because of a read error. The CDR3 sequence: CASSWLGRRRETQYF. CDR3 sequence (DNA): TGTGCCAGCAGCTGGTTAGGACGGAGAAGGGAGACCCAGTACTTC. The chain is built from TRBV5-1 and TRBJ2-5, with D unresolved. Per germline, CDR1 SGHRS and CDR2 YFSETQ. CDR3 length: 15 residues. Filled out from reference TRBV5-1 and TRBJ2-5, the complete variable domain reads KAGVTQTPRYLIKTRGQQVTLSCSPISGHRSVSWYQQTPGQGLQFLFEYFSETQRNKGNFPGRFSGRQFSNSRSEMNVSTLELGDSALYLCASSWLGRRRETQYFGPGTRLLVL.

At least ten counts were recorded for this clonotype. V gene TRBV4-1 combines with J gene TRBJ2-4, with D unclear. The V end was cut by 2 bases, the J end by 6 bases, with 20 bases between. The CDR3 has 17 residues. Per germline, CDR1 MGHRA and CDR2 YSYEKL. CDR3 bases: TGCGCCAGCAGCCAACCCCTTAGAGCTACCGTCGGAAACATTCAGTACTTC. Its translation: CASSQPLRATVGNIQYF.

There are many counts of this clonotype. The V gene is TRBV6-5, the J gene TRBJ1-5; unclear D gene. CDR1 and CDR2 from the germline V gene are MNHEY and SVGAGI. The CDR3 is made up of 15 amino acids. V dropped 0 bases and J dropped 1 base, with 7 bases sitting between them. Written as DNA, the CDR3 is TGTGCCAGCAGTTACTCGATAAAGAGCAATCAGCCCCAGCATTTT. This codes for CASSYSIKSNQPQHF.

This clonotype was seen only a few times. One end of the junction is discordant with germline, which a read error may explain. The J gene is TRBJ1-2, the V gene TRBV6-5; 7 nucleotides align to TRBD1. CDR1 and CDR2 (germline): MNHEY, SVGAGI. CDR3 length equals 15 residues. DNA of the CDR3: TGTGTCAGCAGGGCGGGACAGCACCACCCAGGGGGCTACACCTTC. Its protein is CVSRAGQHHPGGYTF.

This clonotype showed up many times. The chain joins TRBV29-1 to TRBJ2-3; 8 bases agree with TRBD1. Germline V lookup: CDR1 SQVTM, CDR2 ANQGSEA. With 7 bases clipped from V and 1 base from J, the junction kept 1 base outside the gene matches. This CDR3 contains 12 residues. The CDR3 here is CSEDRGTDTQYF. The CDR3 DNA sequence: TGCAGCGAGGACAGGGGCACAGATACGCAGTATTTT.

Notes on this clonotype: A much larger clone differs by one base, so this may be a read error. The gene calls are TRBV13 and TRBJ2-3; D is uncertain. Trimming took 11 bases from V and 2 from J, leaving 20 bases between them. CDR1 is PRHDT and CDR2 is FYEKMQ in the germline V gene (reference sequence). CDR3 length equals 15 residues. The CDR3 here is CAGIKGGTYTDTQYF. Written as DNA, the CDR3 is TGTGCCGGCATAAAAGGCGGAACATACACAGATACGCAGTATTTT.

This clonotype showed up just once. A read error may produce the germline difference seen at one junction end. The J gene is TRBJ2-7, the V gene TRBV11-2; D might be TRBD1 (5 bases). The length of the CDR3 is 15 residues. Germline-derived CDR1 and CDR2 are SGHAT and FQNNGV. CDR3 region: CASSDHGRDDYEQYF. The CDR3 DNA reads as TGTGCTAGCAGCGACCACGGCAGGGATGACTACGAGCAGTACTTC.

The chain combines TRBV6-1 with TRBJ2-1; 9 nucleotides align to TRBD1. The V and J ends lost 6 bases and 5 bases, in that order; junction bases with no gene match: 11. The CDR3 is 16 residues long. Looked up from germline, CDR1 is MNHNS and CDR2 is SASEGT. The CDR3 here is CASRGQGLDSHNEQFF. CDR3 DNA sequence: TGTGCCAGCAGGGGACAGGGACTCGACTCTCACAATGAGCAGTTCTTC.

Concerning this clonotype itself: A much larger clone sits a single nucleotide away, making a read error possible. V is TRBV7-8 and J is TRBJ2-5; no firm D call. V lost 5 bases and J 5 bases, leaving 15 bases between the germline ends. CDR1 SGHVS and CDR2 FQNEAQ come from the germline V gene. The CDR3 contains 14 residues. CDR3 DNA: TGTGCCAGCAGCCCCGCCGGGTCCTCGGAGACCCAGTACTTC. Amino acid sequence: CASSPAGSSETQYF.

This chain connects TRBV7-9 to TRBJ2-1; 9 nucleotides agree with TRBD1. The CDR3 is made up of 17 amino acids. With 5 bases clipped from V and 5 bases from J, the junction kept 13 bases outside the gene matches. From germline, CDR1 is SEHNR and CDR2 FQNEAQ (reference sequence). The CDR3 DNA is TGTGCCAGCAGCGCAAACCAGGGACAGGGACCTAACAATGAGCAGTTCTTC. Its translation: CASSANQGQGPNNEQFF.

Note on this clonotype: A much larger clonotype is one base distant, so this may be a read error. The CDR3 here is CASRQTADRVETQYF. CDR3 bases: TGTGCCAGCAGACAAACAGCGGACAGGGTGGAGACCCAGTACTTC. The J gene is TRBJ2-5, the V gene TRBV6-6; 8 positions agree with TRBD1. The CDR3 is made up of 15 amino acids. CDR1 is MNHNY and CDR2 is SVGAGI in the germline V gene (reference sequence). V was clipped by 6 bases and J by 5 bases; unmatched bases: 11.

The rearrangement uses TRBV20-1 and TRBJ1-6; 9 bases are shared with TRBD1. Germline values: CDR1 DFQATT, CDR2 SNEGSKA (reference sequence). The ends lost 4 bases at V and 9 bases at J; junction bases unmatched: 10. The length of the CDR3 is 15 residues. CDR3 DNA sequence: TGCAGTGCTACCTCCACCGGGACAGGGTCTTCACCCCTCCACTTT. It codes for CSATSTGTGSSPLHF.

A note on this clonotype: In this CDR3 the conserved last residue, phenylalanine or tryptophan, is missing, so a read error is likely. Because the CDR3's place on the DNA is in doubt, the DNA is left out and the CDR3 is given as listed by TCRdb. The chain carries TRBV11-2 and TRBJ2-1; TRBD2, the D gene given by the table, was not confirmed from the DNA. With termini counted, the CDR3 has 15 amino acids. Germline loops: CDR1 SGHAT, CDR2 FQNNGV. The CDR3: CAGRDREGRDNEQSS.

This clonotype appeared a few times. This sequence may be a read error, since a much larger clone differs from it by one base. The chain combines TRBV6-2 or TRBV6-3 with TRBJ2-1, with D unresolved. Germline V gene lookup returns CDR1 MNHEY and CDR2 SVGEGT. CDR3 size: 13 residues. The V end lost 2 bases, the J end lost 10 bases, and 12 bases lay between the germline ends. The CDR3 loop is CASSYTAFGEQFF. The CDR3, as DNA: TGTGCCAGCAGTTACACGGCATTCGGAGAGCAGTTCTTC.

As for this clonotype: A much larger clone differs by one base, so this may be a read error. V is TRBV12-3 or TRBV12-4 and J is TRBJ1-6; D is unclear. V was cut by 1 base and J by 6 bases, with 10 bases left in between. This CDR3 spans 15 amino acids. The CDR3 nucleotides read TGTGCCAGCAGTTTAGGGGCAGGTCGTAATTCACCCCTCCACTTT. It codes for CASSLGAGRNSPLHF.

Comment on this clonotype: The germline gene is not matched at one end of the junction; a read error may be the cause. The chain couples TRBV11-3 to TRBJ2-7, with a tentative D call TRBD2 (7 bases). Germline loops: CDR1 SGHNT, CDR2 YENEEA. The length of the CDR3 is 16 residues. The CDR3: CASRASGTLPSYEHYF. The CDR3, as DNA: TGTGCCAGCAGAGCCAGCGGGACACTACCTTCCTACGAGCATTACTTC. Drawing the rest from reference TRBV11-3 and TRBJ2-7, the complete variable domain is EAGVVQSPRYKIIEKKQPVAFWCNPISGHNTLYWYLQNLGQGPELLIRYENEEAVDDSQLPKDRFSAERLKGVDSTLKIQPAELGDSAVYLCASRASGTLPSYEHYFGPGTRLTVT.

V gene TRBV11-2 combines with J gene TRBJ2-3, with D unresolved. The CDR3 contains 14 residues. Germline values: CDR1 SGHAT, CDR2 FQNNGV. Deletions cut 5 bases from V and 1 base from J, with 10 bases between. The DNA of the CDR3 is TGTGCCAGCAGCATAGCCTGGGGCACAGATACGCAGTATTTT. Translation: CASSIAWGTDTQYF.

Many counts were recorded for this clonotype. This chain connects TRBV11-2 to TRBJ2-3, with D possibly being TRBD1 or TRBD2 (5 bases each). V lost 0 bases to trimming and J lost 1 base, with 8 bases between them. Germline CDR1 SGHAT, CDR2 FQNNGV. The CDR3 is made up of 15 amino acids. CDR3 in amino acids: CASSLDRGRTDTQYF. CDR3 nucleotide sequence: TGTGCCAGCAGCTTAGATCGGGGCCGCACAGATACGCAGTATTTT.

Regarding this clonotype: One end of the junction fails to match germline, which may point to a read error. CDR3 in amino acids: CASSGEKPFF. The CDR3 nucleotides read TGTGCCAGCAGCGGGGAGAAACCGTTTTTT. The chain employs TRBV12-3 or TRBV12-4 and TRBJ1-4; D is unresolved. The CDR3 has 10 residues.

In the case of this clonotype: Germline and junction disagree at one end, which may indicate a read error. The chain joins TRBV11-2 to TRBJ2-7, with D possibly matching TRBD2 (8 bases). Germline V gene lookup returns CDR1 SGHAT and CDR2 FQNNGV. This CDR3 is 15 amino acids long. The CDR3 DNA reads TGTGCCAGCATCCTAGGGGGCGGGAGGATCCACGAGCAGCACTTC. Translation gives CASILGGGRIHEQHF.

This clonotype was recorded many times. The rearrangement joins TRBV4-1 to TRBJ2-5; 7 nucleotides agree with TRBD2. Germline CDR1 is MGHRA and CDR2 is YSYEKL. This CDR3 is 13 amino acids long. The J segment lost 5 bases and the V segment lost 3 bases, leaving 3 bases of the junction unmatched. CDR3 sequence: CASSHWRGETQYF. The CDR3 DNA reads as TGCGCCAGCAGCCATTGGCGGGGGGAGACCCAGTACTTC.

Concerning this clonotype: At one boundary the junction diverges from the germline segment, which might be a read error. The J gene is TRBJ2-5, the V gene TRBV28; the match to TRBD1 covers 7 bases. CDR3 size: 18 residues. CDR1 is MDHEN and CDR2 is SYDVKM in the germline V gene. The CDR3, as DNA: TGTGCCGGCAGACCCTCGGGACAGTTAGGTTTCGGGGAAGAGACCCAGTACTTC. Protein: CAGRPSGQLGFGEETQYF.

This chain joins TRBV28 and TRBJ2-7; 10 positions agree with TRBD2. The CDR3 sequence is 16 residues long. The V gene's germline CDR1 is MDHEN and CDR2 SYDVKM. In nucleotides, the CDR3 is TGTATCAGCAGTTTCCTGGGACTAGCGTCTCCCTACGAGCAGTACTTC. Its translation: CISSFLGLASPYEQYF.